The 19 T cell receptor beta chains presented below share a single source sample, sequenced in a study of blood T cell repertoires in COVID-19. The repertoire was sequenced with immunoSEQ multiplex PCR; TCRdb's copy has only in-frame clones and lacks some. This table has around 280,000 clones, roughly 90% appearing once. Sequencing was done on a sample of peripheral blood. These TCRs come from a woman in her twenties or thirties with COVID-19, enrolled during active disease.

This chain uses TRBV5-4 with TRBJ2-2; D gene ambiguous. CDR3 size: 15 residues. The ends were cut back, 0 bases at V and 0 bases at J, with 6 bases in the middle. Germline CDR1 is SGHNT and CDR2 is YYREEE (reference sequence). The chain's CDR3 is CASSLEYTNTGELFF. The CDR3 bases are TGTGCCAGCAGCTTGGAATACACGAACACCGGGGAGCTGTTTTTT.

V usage is TRBV6-1 and J usage is TRBJ1-1, with D possibly being TRBD1 (5 bases). Trimming took 5 bases from V and 3 from J, leaving 13 bases between them. Germline CDR1 reads MNHNS; CDR2 reads SASEGT. This CDR3 contains 14 residues. The CDR3 protein is CASSYEWGDTEAFF. The DNA of the CDR3 is TGTGCCAGCAGTTATGAATGGGGGGACACTGAAGCTTTCTTT.

This chain joins TRBV27 and TRBJ1-1; D is undetermined. Germline CDR1 MNHEY, CDR2 SMNVEV (reference sequence). Trimming shortened V by 2 bases and J by 3 bases, and 7 bases separated the two germline ends. The CDR3 totals 13 residues. The CDR3, as DNA: TGTGCCAGCAGTTTACTGAGCTACACTGAAGCTTTCTTT. Protein sequence: CASSLLSYTEAFF.

The chain uses TRBV27 and TRBJ1-5; D not resolved. This CDR3 is built from 15 residues. Germline loops: CDR1 MNHEY, CDR2 SMNVEV (reference sequence). V was shortened by 1 base and J by 4 bases, with 11 bases between the two germline ends. For the CDR3, the DNA is TGTGCCAGCAGTTTATGGATCGGGAGTAATCAGCCCCAGCATTTT. Its translation: CASSLWIGSNQPQHF.

The genes are TRBV7-9 and TRBJ2-7; no clear D gene. CDR1 SEHNR and CDR2 FQNEAQ come from the germline V gene (reference sequence). V shed 4 bases and J shed 2 bases, with 9 bases lying between them. The CDR3 runs 13 residues. CDR3 sequence (DNA): TGTGCCAGCAGCTCCTGGCAGGCCTACGAGCAGTACTTC. It codes for CASSSWQAYEQYF.

The chain employs TRBV4-2 and TRBJ1-1, with D possibly matching TRBD1 (5 bases). Trimming shortened V by 0 bases and J by 1 base, and 9 bases separated the two germline ends. The length of the CDR3 is 15 residues. Germline V CDR1 and CDR2: LGHNA, YNFKEQ. DNA of the CDR3: TGTGCCAGCAGCCAAGATATAACAGGGAACACTGAAGCTTTCTTT. It encodes CASSQDITGNTEAFF.

J is TRBJ2-4 and V is TRBV19; D is uncertain. In germline, CDR1 is LNHDA, CDR2 SQIVND (reference sequence). This CDR3 spans 12 amino acids. V was trimmed by 5 bases and J by 4 bases, leaving 6 bases between them. This chain's CDR3 is CASSPQKNIQYF. DNA of the CDR3: TGTGCCAGTAGTCCTCAGAAAAACATTCAGTACTTC.

This clone was seen a few times. The CDR3 DNA sequence: TGTGCCAGCAGTAGAGGATACGGAAACACCATATATTTT. Amino acid sequence: CASSRGYGNTIYF. The chain links TRBV6-5 to TRBJ1-3; no reliable D call. V was trimmed by 5 bases and J by 4 bases, leaving 9 bases between them. Germline values: CDR1 MNHEY, CDR2 SVGAGI. The CDR3 is made up of 13 amino acids.

The J gene is TRBJ2-1, the V gene TRBV19; the match to TRBD2 covers 9 bases. Per germline, CDR1 LNHDA and CDR2 SQIVND (reference sequence). The CDR3 covers 14 residues. With 5 bases clipped from V and 10 bases from J, the junction kept 9 bases outside the gene matches. CDR3 sequence: CASSWLAGSREQFF. The CDR3 bases are TGTGCCAGTAGTTGGCTAGCGGGGTCTCGGGAGCAGTTCTTC.

This clone has a handful of counts. V is TRBV21-1 and J is TRBJ1-4; whether TRBD1, the table's D call, matches the DNA was not checked. TRBV21-1 is flagged as a pseudogene. CDR3 length: 15 amino acids. In DNA form, the CDR3 reads TGTGCCAGCGATAAAGGGGGCGCATGTAATGAAAAACTGTTTTTT. Translating it yields CASDKGGACNEKLFF.

The V and J genes are TRBV14 and TRBJ2-3; TRBD2 might be the D (6 bases). The CDR3 runs to 15 residues. CDR1 is SGHDN and CDR2 is FVKESK in the germline V gene. V lost 7 bases, J lost 3 bases, and 17 bases lay in between. As DNA, the CDR3 is TGTGCCAGCAAAGGAGGGCACAGGACAACAGATACGCAGTATTTT. Its protein is CASKGGHRTTDTQYF.

This clone was counted a single time. V is TRBV27 and J is TRBJ1-1; possibly TRBD1 for D (5 bases). CDR3 length equals 14 residues. V gave up 3 bases and J gave up 3 bases, with 11 bases separating them. CDR1 is MNHEY, CDR2 SMNVEV, per germline (reference sequence). The CDR3, as DNA: TGTGCCAGCAGTTTCGGGCTAGGGGACACTGAAGCTTTCTTT. This translates into CASSFGLGDTEAFF.

The chain uses TRBV6-1 and TRBJ1-1, with 9 nucleotides matching TRBD1. J gave up 10 bases and V 3 bases, and 21 bases lay outside the gene matches. In germline, CDR1 is MNHNS, CDR2 SASEGT. The CDR3 has 18 residues. The CDR3 coding sequence is TGTGCCAGCAGTGACATCCGCATGGGACAGGGACGCCCCGGCAGAGCTTTCTTT. Amino acids: CASSDIRMGQGRPGRAFF.

The rearrangement joins TRBV2 to TRBJ2-7; 11 positions agree with TRBD2. V lost 1 base and J lost 2; bases outside the gene matches: 7. The CDR3 length is 17 residues. Germline CDR1 SNHLY, CDR2 FYNNEI. CDR3 nucleotides: TGTGCCAGCAGTGAAGGCGCTAGCGGGGGGCCTACCTACGAGCAGTACTTC. Amino acid sequence: CASSEGASGGPTYEQYF.

The rearrangement joins TRBV19 to TRBJ2-3; weak D call: TRBD1 (6 bases). The germline V and J ends were trimmed by 8 bases and 0 bases, with 12 bases remaining between them. CDR3 length: 14 amino acids. Germline lookup yields CDR1 LNHDA and CDR2 SQIVND (reference sequence). The DNA for the CDR3 is TGTGCCAGTCATCGCCAGGGGAGCACAGATACGCAGTATTTT. It yields the protein CASHRQGSTDTQYF.

The chain recombines TRBV5-1 with TRBJ1-5; D unresolved. Germline loops: CDR1 SGHRS, CDR2 YFSETQ. This CDR3 spans 15 amino acids. The germline V and J ends were trimmed by 0 bases and 6 bases, with 13 bases remaining between them. CDR3 protein: CASSLGEGFSQPQHF. The CDR3 DNA reads TGCGCCAGCAGCTTGGGAGAGGGTTTTAGTCAGCCCCAGCATTTT.

The chain employs TRBV7-9 and TRBJ1-3, with D uncertain. V was pared by 0 bases and J by 2 bases, with 11 bases between. The CDR3 consists of 16 residues. Germline assignment: CDR1 SEHNR and CDR2 FQNEAQ (reference sequence). The CDR3 reads CASSLAPTSTGNTIYF. CDR3 nucleotide sequence: TGTGCCAGCAGCTTAGCGCCGACTAGCACTGGAAACACCATATATTTT.

The chain employs TRBV6-1 and TRBJ2-1, with 11 bases matching TRBD2. CDR3 length: 17 residues. V was clipped by 2 bases and J by 5 bases; unmatched bases: 8. Germline V gene lookup returns CDR1 MNHNS and CDR2 SASEGT. The CDR3: CASSEWPLAGGNNEQFF. The DNA of the CDR3 is TGTGCCAGCAGTGAATGGCCCCTAGCGGGGGGTAACAATGAGCAGTTCTTC.

This clone was counted between two and nine times. The chain has TRBV6-5 and TRBJ2-7, with a possible D match to TRBD1 (6 bases). Germline V gene sequence: CDR1 MNHEY, CDR2 SVGAGI. V lost 6 bases and J 5 bases, leaving 14 bases between the germline ends. The CDR3 covers 13 residues. The chain's CDR3 is CASRDTGSDEQYF. The CDR3, as DNA: TGTGCCAGCAGGGATACAGGGTCGGACGAGCAGTACTTC.